These 30 T cell receptor beta chains originate from one sample sequenced in a study of neoadjuvant anti-PD-1 for oral cavity cancer. Using immunoSEQ multiplex PCR, the repertoire was profiled, and TCRdb retains in-frame clones only, with some absent. There are about 81,000 clones in the sample; around 80% occur only once, and around 3.1% lies in the top ten. This specimen consisted of PBMCs, obtained before nivolumab (anti-PD-1) treatment. The origin of the receptors is a person aged 40 to 85 with oral cavity squamous cell carcinoma.

This chain connects TRBV2 to TRBJ2-7; 7 bases are shared with TRBD1. This CDR3 region has 17 residues. Trimming took 3 bases from V and 0 from J; bases not matched to a gene: 11. Germline assignment: CDR1 SNHLY and CDR2 FYNNEI. The CDR3 DNA reads TGTGCCAGCAGTGATAGACAGGGCACCATCTTCTCCTACGAGCAGTACTTC. As protein: CASSDRQGTIFSYEQYF.

The chain couples TRBV6-5 to TRBJ1-1, with unresolved D. Trimming left V 2 bases short and J 4 bases short, with 8 bases between. Per germline, CDR1 MNHEY and CDR2 SVGAGI. This CDR3 comprises 13 residues. The CDR3 region is CASSYSLATEAFF. CDR3 DNA: TGTGCCAGCAGTTACAGCCTGGCCACTGAAGCTTTCTTT.

This clone has a handful of counts. J is TRBJ1-1 and V is TRBV18, with 8 bases fitting TRBD1. This CDR3 comprises 13 residues. The V and J ends lost 3 bases and 6 bases, in that order; junction bases with no gene match: 3. The germline CDR1 and CDR2 sequences are KGHSH and LQKENI. CDR3 bases: TGTGCCAGCTCACCGCTGGGACAGGCTGAAGCTTTCTTT. It encodes CASSPLGQAEAFF. The full variable domain, its missing parts supplied by reference TRBV18 and TRBJ1-1, is NAGVMQNPRHLVRRRGQEARLRCSPMKGHSHVYWYRQLPEEGLKFMVYLQKENIIDESGMPKERFSAEFPKEGPSILRIQQVVRGDSAAYFCASSPLGQAEAFFGQGTRLTVV.

This chain joins TRBV19 and TRBJ1-2; D remains ambiguous. CDR1 and CDR2 from the germline V gene are LNHDA and SQIVND (reference sequence). CDR3 size: 15 residues. Trimming took 1 base from V and 3 from J, leaving 12 bases between them. The CDR3 here is CASSIVTRRYYGYTF. The CDR3 DNA reads TGTGCCAGTAGTATAGTAACCAGGCGGTACTATGGCTACACCTTC.

This clone was detected only a few times. The chain employs TRBV14 and TRBJ2-7, with TRBD2 matching 7 bases. CDR1 is SGHDN and CDR2 is FVKESK in the germline V gene. The CDR3 totals 15 residues. The V and J ends lost 3 bases and 2 bases, in that order; junction bases with no gene match: 7. This chain's CDR3 is CASSHQRAGAYEQYF. The CDR3 DNA reads as TGTGCCAGCAGCCACCAACGGGCGGGAGCCTACGAGCAGTACTTC.

The chain employs TRBV7-6 and TRBJ2-7; 7 bases fit TRBD2. This CDR3 spans 14 amino acids. Unmatched junction bases numbered 10, after V lost 5 bases and J lost 6 bases. Germline CDR1 and CDR2: SGHVS and FNYEAQ. CDR3 protein: CASSHGPGGGEQYF. The CDR3 DNA sequence: TGTGCCAGCAGCCACGGTCCGGGAGGAGGCGAGCAGTACTTC.

V gene TRBV4-1 combines with J gene TRBJ2-7, with 12 bases fitting TRBD2. Germline lookup yields CDR1 MGHRA and CDR2 YSYEKL. V gave up 3 bases and J gave up 1 base; unmatched junction bases: 7. This CDR3 is built from 17 residues. The CDR3 protein is CASSHETSGSKSYEQYF. The CDR3 nucleotides read TGCGCCAGCAGCCATGAGACTAGCGGGAGTAAGTCCTACGAGCAGTACTTC.

This sequence joins TRBV4-1 and TRBJ2-7; 10 nucleotides line up with TRBD1. The V segment lost 4 bases and the J segment 6 bases; nucleotides outside the gene matches: 12. CDR1 and CDR2 (germline): MGHRA, YSYEKL. The length of the CDR3 is 16 residues. Here the CDR3 DNA reads TGCGCCAGCAGCCCCGGGACAGGGGAACGGCTTCGCGAGCAGTACTTC. Encoded protein: CASSPGTGERLREQYF.

The rearrangement joins TRBV5-8 to TRBJ2-7, with TRBD2 matching over 7 bases. Germline CDR1 SGHTS, CDR2 YDEGEE. V shed 0 bases, J shed 2 bases, and the junction held 8 bases outside the gene matches. The length of the CDR3 is 16 residues. The CDR3 sequence: CASSLDPSGFAYEQYF. For the CDR3, the DNA is TGTGCCAGCAGCTTGGATCCTAGCGGATTTGCCTACGAGCAGTACTTC.

This clone has only one observation. The rearrangement links TRBV6-6 to TRBJ2-3; D is ambiguous. V was cut by 4 bases and J by 6 bases, with 8 bases left in between. The germline V gene encodes CDR1 MNHNY and CDR2 SVGAGI (reference sequence). The CDR3 runs 12 residues. This CDR3 reads CASSSGADTQYF. Here the CDR3 DNA reads TGTGCCAGCAGTTCAGGAGCCGATACGCAGTATTTT.

This clone has just a few counts. This chain links TRBV7-8 with TRBJ2-7; 10 nucleotides align to TRBD1. CDR1 and CDR2 from the germline V gene are SGHVS and FQNEAQ. V was pared by 5 bases and J by 3 bases, with 7 bases of the junction left unmatched. The CDR3 covers 15 residues. The CDR3 nucleotides read TGTGCCAGCAGCCGAACCGGGACAGGGGACTACGAGCAGTACTTC. This sequence encodes CASSRTGTGDYEQYF.

V is TRBV18 and J is TRBJ1-4; D may be TRBD1 (5 bases). The CDR3 covers 15 residues. Trimming left V 4 bases short and J 0 bases short, with 9 bases between. The germline V gene has CDR1 KGHSH and CDR2 LQKENI. The CDR3 DNA reads as TGTGCCAGCTCACGCGGGACGGCAACTAATGAAAAACTGTTTTTT. It codes for CASSRGTATNEKLFF.

The chain joins TRBV6-5 to TRBJ1-4; possible D gene TRBD1, 6 bases. V was clipped by 6 bases and J by 8 bases, with 16 bases between them. The CDR3 sequence is 14 residues long. Germline CDR1 MNHEY, CDR2 SVGAGI. This CDR3 is CASSGTLTGEKLFF. Written as DNA, the CDR3 is TGTGCCAGCAGCGGGACACTCACAGGGGAAAAACTGTTTTTT.

The gene calls are TRBV4-2 and TRBJ2-1; 8 bases match TRBD2. J gave up 4 bases and V 0 bases, and 8 bases lay outside the gene matches. The CDR3 spans 17 residues. Per the germline V gene, CDR1 is LGHNA and CDR2 is YNFKEQ. CDR3 loop: CASSQDVGVAGYNEQFF. The DNA for the CDR3 is TGTGCCAGCAGCCAAGATGTCGGGGTAGCGGGATACAATGAGCAGTTCTTC.

This clone appeared once. The chain employs TRBV2 and TRBJ1-4, with D possibly matching TRBD1 (6 bases). The CDR3 is made up of 16 amino acids. From germline, CDR1 is SNHLY and CDR2 FYNNEI. Trimming pared 2 bases from V and 8 bases from J, leaving 18 bases between. The CDR3 sequence: CASSEPTGRISEKLFF. Written as DNA, the CDR3 is TGTGCCAGCAGTGAACCCACAGGGAGGATTAGCGAAAAACTGTTTTTT.

This clone occurred once. This sequence joins TRBV11-2 and TRBJ1-1; 11 bases map to TRBD1. The junction had 4 bases not matched to a gene; V was cut back by 1 base and J by 6 bases. Germline-derived CDR1 and CDR2 are SGHAT and FQNNGV. The CDR3 length is 15 residues. The CDR3 nucleotides read TGTGCCAGCAGCTTAGCCATGGGACAGGGGGCTGAAGCTTTCTTT. Translated: CASSLAMGQGAEAFF.

This chain uses TRBV28 with TRBJ1-1; the D gene is possibly TRBD1 (5 bases). The CDR3 runs to 13 residues. The germline V and J ends were trimmed by 4 bases and 5 bases, with 11 bases remaining between them. Germline V lookup: CDR1 MDHEN, CDR2 SYDVKM. The CDR3 DNA reads TGTGCCAGCAGTTACGGGGGTCGGACTGAAGCTTTCTTT. This encodes CASSYGGRTEAFF.

The chain recombines TRBV5-1 with TRBJ2-1; possible D gene TRBD2, 6 bases. The length of the CDR3 is 15 residues. Trimming pared 2 bases from V and 6 bases from J, leaving 15 bases between. From germline, CDR1 is SGHRS and CDR2 YFSETQ. CDR3 nucleotide sequence: TGCGCCAGCAGCTTCGCTCGGGGGAGCGGCAATGAGCAGTTCTTC. Protein sequence: CASSFARGSGNEQFF.

The chain couples TRBV5-1 to TRBJ2-6; TRBD2 might be the D (5 bases). V was pared by 0 bases and J by 5 bases, with 12 bases between. The CDR3 contains 16 residues. The germline gives CDR1 SGHRS, CDR2 YFSETQ. In nucleotides, the CDR3 is TGCGCCAGCAGCTTGGAGGCGGGTGTCAGGGCCAACGTCCTGACTTTC. Translation gives CASSLEAGVRANVLTF.

This chain links TRBV6-5 with TRBJ1-1, with TRBD1 identical over 7 bases. This CDR3 has 13 residues. V was clipped by 6 bases and J by 5 bases; unmatched bases: 6. In germline, CDR1 is MNHEY, CDR2 SVGAGI. The CDR3 nucleotides read TGTGCCAGCAGAAGACAGGGTGGGACTGAAGCTTTCTTT. This gives the protein CASRRQGGTEAFF.

This clone was counted once. The chain links TRBV29-1 to TRBJ2-3, with D possibly being TRBD2 (5 bases). This CDR3 comprises 15 residues. Per the germline V gene, CDR1 is SQVTM and CDR2 is ANQGSEA. Trimming took off 0 bases at V and 14 bases at J, with 24 bases between the two ends. This CDR3 reads CSVEESGGAAGPGYF. The CDR3 nucleotides read TGCAGCGTTGAAGAATCCGGTGGAGCGGCAGGCCCCGGGTATTTT.

This rearrangement joins TRBV6-5 to TRBJ2-7; TRBD2 matches at 7 bases. V gave up 5 bases and J gave up 2 bases; unmatched junction bases: 6. Germline assignment: CDR1 MNHEY and CDR2 SVGAGI. The CDR3 has 14 residues. CDR3 in DNA: TGTGCCAGCAGTCAACTAGCGAGGGCCTACGAGCAGTACTTC. Protein product: CASSQLARAYEQYF.

This clone appeared a few times. The chain couples TRBV6-5 to TRBJ1-2; 7 nucleotides line up with TRBD1. The germline CDR1 and CDR2 sequences are MNHEY and SVGAGI. The CDR3 extends over 15 amino acids. V lost 2 bases and J lost 0; bases outside the gene matches: 3. CDR3 region: CASSYGTEANYGYTF. CDR3 in DNA: TGTGCCAGCAGTTACGGGACAGAAGCTAACTATGGCTACACCTTC.

The chain carries TRBV15 and TRBJ1-1; 7 nucleotides match TRBD1. This CDR3 comprises 14 residues. Germline loops: CDR1 LNHNV, CDR2 YYDKDF (reference sequence). J lost 7 bases, V lost 5 bases, and 10 bases had no gene match. The CDR3 nucleotides are TGTGCCACCAGCGTGGATAGGGGGCCTAGTGAAGCTTTCTTT. Translating gives CATSVDRGPSEAFF.

On this clone itself: A junction boundary mismatches the germline segment, possibly from a read error. The chain carries TRBV6-5 and TRBJ2-2, with TRBD2 matching over 8 bases. CDR1 MNHEY and CDR2 SVGAGI come from the germline V gene. The length of the CDR3 is 14 residues. The CDR3 coding sequence is TGTGCCATCAGTTCGGGACTAGTCGCCGGGGAGCTGTTTTTT. Translating gives CAISSGLVAGELFF.

The CDR3 region has the DNA TGTGCCAGCAGCTTGGACAGGGCCCAGCCCCAGCATTTT. As protein: CASSLDRAQPQHF. This chain connects TRBV5-8 to TRBJ1-5; TRBD1 might be the D (6 bases). Germline V gene sequence: CDR1 SGHTS, CDR2 YDEGEE. Trimming took 0 bases from V and 7 from J, leaving 8 bases between them. The CDR3 is 13 residues long.

The chain recombines TRBV7-9 with TRBJ2-5, with D possibly being TRBD2 (5 bases). The V end was cut by 7 bases, the J end by 3 bases, with 12 bases between. The CDR3 runs 13 residues. Per germline, CDR1 SEHNR and CDR2 FQNEAQ (reference sequence). The chain's CDR3 is CASKIWGEETQYF. As DNA, the CDR3 is TGTGCCAGCAAGATTTGGGGAGAAGAGACCCAGTACTTC.

The V and J genes are TRBV7-8 and TRBJ2-3, with D unresolved. The CDR3 is made up of 12 amino acids. Trimming shortened V by 5 bases and J by 3 bases, and 6 bases separated the two germline ends. The germline V gene encodes CDR1 SGHVS and CDR2 FQNEAQ. The CDR3 DNA is TGTGCCAGCAGCCCCTCTACAGATACGCAGTATTTT. This codes for CASSPSTDTQYF.

The chain is built from TRBV29-1 and TRBJ2-3; D may correspond to TRBD1 or TRBD2 (6 bases each). The V end was cut by 1 base, the J end by 0 bases, with 17 bases between. The CDR3 runs to 17 residues. Germline V gene data show CDR1 as SQVTM and CDR2 as ANQGSEA. CDR3 region: CSVEASSRGLSTDTQYF. The CDR3 DNA reads as TGCAGCGTTGAAGCCTCCTCCAGGGGACTTAGCACAGATACGCAGTATTTT.

The chain is built from TRBV10-2 and TRBJ1-4; D is ambiguous. Deletions cut 0 bases from V and 4 bases from J, with 12 bases between. Per the germline V gene, CDR1 is WSHSY and CDR2 is SAAADI. This CDR3 is 16 amino acids long. CDR3 bases: TGCGCCAGCAGTGAGTCTGCCTTCAACTATAATGAAAAACTGTTTTTT. Translating gives CASSESAFNYNEKLFF.